This paragraph covers one T cell receptor (beta chain) sequence. TCR beta CDR3 region amplification was performed from RNA transcripts. Carried out on the TCR CDR3, a first-round RT-PCR used the HTBI primer set. TCRdb independently ran MiXCR on the multiplex PCR reads; one entry per CDR3 protein. There are around 400,000 distinct CDR3 sequences in the sample; over 12% occur only once, and about 21% lies in the top ten. The data stem from a study of T cells in Graves' hyperthyroidism and ophthalmopathy. The CDR3 covers 14 residues. The V gene's germline CDR1 is MGHRA and CDR2 YSYEKL. V was clipped by 1 base and J by 0 bases, with 6 bases between them.

V usage is TRBV4-1 and J usage is TRBJ2-5; no definite D call. Input material: blood. This TCR was sampled from a woman aged 60-70 years with Graves' ophthalmopathy. The CDR3 protein is CASSQVGYQETQYF. The CDR3 bases are TGCGCCAGCAGCCAAGTTGGCTACCAAGAGACCCAGTACTTC.